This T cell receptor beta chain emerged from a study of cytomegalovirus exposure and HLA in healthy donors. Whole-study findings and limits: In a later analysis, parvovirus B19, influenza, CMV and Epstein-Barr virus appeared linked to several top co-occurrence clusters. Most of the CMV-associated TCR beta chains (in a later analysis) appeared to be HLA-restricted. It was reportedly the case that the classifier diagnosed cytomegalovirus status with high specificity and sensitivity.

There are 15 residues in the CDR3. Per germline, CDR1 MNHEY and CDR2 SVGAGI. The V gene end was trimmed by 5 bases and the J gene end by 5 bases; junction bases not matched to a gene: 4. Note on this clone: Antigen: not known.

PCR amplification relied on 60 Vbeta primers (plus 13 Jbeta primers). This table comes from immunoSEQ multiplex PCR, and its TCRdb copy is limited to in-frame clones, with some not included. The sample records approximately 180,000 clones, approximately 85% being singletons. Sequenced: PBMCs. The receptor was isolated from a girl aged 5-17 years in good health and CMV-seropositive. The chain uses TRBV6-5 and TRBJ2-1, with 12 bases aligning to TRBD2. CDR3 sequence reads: CASSLAGGSHNEQFF. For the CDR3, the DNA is TGTGCCAGCAGTCTAGCGGGGGGGTCTCACAATGAGCAGTTCTTC.